The 29 T cell receptor beta chains listed next were all sequenced from one sample in a study of molecular identifiers for immune sequencing clone quantification. Via MiXCR, TCRdb re-called the PCR reads, giving one row per CDR3 protein. The table has about 320,000 distinct CDR3 sequences, 20% to 25% seen once. Sequencing used naive CD8+ T cells from blood, with Jurkat cell RNA spiked in. Specified subset: FACS-sorted CD8+CD4-CCR7+CD45RA+ naive T cells. Receptor source: a human donor in good health. Some libraries in this study had Jurkat cell RNA spiked in.

This clonotype was counted ten times or more. V is TRBV2 and J is TRBJ1-2, with D perhaps matching TRBD1 (6 bases). This CDR3 is built from 15 residues. V was cut by 8 bases and J by 2 bases, with 18 bases left in between. Germline V gene data show CDR1 as SNHLY and CDR2 as FYNNEI. CDR3 loop: CASFRQESENYGYTF. In DNA form, the CDR3 reads TGTGCCAGCTTTCGACAGGAGTCTGAAAACTATGGCTACACCTTC. Full variable domain (missing parts from reference TRBV2 and TRBJ1-2): EPEVTQTPSHQVTQMGQEVILRCVPISNHLYFYWYRQILGQKVEFLVSFYNNEISEKSEIFDDQFSVERPDGSNFTLKIRSTKLEDSAMYFCASFRQESENYGYTFGSGTRLTVV.

This chain's CDR3 is CASSTRGGGDIQYF. CDR3 sequence (DNA): TGTGCCAGCAGTACCAGGGGGGGGGGGGACATTCAGTACTTC. V gene TRBV6-5 combines with J gene TRBJ2-4; tentatively, D is TRBD1 or TRBD2 (7 bases each). CDR1 and CDR2 (germline): MNHEY, SVGAGI. The CDR3 runs to 14 residues. V shed 5 bases and J shed 8 bases, with 16 bases lying between them.

This clonotype was counted many times. This rearrangement joins TRBV7-6 to TRBJ2-5, with 7 positions matching TRBD1. The V and J ends lost 4 bases and 1 base, in that order; junction bases with no gene match: 12. The CDR3 sequence is 17 residues long. Germline lookup yields CDR1 SGHVS and CDR2 FNYEAQ. In DNA form, the CDR3 reads TGTGCCAGCAGCTCCTACCCCCCCGGGGACAGCCAAGAGACCCAGTACTTC. This gives the protein CASSSYPPGDSQETQYF. The entire variable domain, with the rest obtained from reference TRBV7-6 and TRBJ2-5, is as follows: GAGVSQSPRYKVTKRGQDVALRCDPISGHVSLYWYRQALGQGPEFLTYFNYEAQQDKSGLPNDRFSAERPEGSISTLTIQRTEQRDSAMYRCASSSYPPGDSQETQYFGPGTRLLVL.

This clonotype was picked up many times. The chain links TRBV29-1 to TRBJ2-4; 7 bases map to TRBD1. V dropped 8 bases and J dropped 8; count of bases not matched to a gene: 12. The CDR3 totals 13 residues. Germline assignment: CDR1 SQVTM and CDR2 ANQGSEA. CDR3 residues: CSFQRGQMDIQYF. In DNA form, the CDR3 reads TGCAGCTTTCAGAGGGGACAGATGGACATTCAGTACTTC.

About this clonotype itself: A read error is possible here, since a much larger clone lies one base away. The chain joins TRBV5-1 to TRBJ1-1, with a tentative D call TRBD1 (5 bases). Germline V CDR1 and CDR2: SGHRS, YFSETQ. The V gene lost 0 bases and the J gene lost 6 bases, with 12 bases spanning the gap. The CDR3 runs to 14 residues. Here the CDR3 DNA reads TGCGCCAGCAGCTTGGAAAGGGGCAACGCTGAAGCTTTCTTT. Protein sequence: CASSLERGNAEAFF.

The chain employs TRBV30 and TRBJ2-7; perhaps TRBD2 as D (5 bases). The length of the CDR3 is 13 residues. Trimming cost V 3 bases and J 2 bases, with 11 bases left between them. Germline-derived CDR1 and CDR2 are GTSNPN and SVGIG (reference sequence). CDR3: CAWSPGVTYEQYF. CDR3 nucleotides: TGTGCCTGGAGCCCCGGGGTGACCTACGAGCAGTACTTC.

This clonotype was found many times. The chain carries TRBV4-2 and TRBJ1-1; perhaps TRBD1 as D (6 bases). Trimming took 0 bases from V and 2 from J, leaving 10 bases between them. Per the germline V gene, CDR1 is LGHNA and CDR2 is YNFKEQ. This CDR3 has 15 residues. CDR3 in amino acids: CASSQEAGANTEAFF. In DNA, the CDR3 is TGTGCCAGCAGCCAAGAAGCAGGGGCCAACACTGAAGCTTTCTTT.

The table lists this clonotype with many counts. The chain carries TRBV27 and TRBJ1-1, with 8 bases lining up with TRBD1. V trimming: 5 bases; J trimming: 5 bases; junction bases outside the gene matches: 1. Germline V gene sequence: CDR1 MNHEY, CDR2 SMNVEV (reference sequence). The CDR3 consists of 12 residues. In DNA form, the CDR3 reads TGTGCCAGCAGTGACAGGGGAACTGAAGCTTTCTTT. Translated, it gives CASSDRGTEAFF.

Concerning this clonotype itself: A much more abundant neighbour one base away suggests this may be a read error. The V gene is TRBV19, the J gene TRBJ1-2; 7 positions match TRBD1. The CDR3 has 16 amino acids. CDR1 and CDR2 (germline): LNHDA, SQIVND (reference sequence). CDR3 sequence reads: CASGINPWAGGIGYTF. The CDR3 coding sequence is TGTGCCAGTGGTATAAACCCCTGGGCAGGGGGTATCGGCTACACCTTC.

The chain carries TRBV4-3 and TRBJ2-2; a weak D match, TRBD2 (6 bases). The CDR3 contains 17 residues. V was cut by 0 bases and J by 6 bases, with 17 bases left in between. Germline V gene data show CDR1 as LGHNA and CDR2 as YSLEER. The CDR3 coding sequence is TGCGCCAGCAGCCAAGAGTCCGGGAGCGGTCAGGCCGGGGAGCTGTTTTTT. Its translation: CASSQESGSGQAGELFF.

This clonotype was counted between two and nine times. This rearrangement joins TRBV7-9 to TRBJ1-3; no clear D gene. The CDR3 is 14 amino acids. Germline V CDR1 and CDR2: SEHNR, FQNEAQ (reference sequence). V was trimmed by 4 bases and J by 0 bases, leaving 7 bases between them. The CDR3 DNA reads TGTGCCAGCAGCTCCGGCCCCTCTGGAAACACCATATATTTT. As protein: CASSSGPSGNTIYF. The full variable domain, completed using reference TRBV7-9 and TRBJ1-3, is DTGVSQNPRHKITKRGQNVTFRCDPISEHNRLYWYRQTLGQGPEFLTYFQNEAQLEKSRLLSDRFSAERPKGSFSTLEIQRTEQGDSAMYLCASSSGPSGNTIYFGEGSWLTVV.

This clonotype was detected once. This could be a read error, since a much larger clone is one nucleotide away. The chain combines TRBV4-3 with TRBJ2-1, with 12 bases lining up with TRBD2. The V segment lost 3 bases and the J segment 8 bases; nucleotides outside the gene matches: 5. Per germline, CDR1 LGHNA and CDR2 YSLEER. There are 15 residues in the CDR3. The DNA for the CDR3 is TGCGCCAGCAGCCAGACTAGCGGGGGATACGATGAGCAGTTCTTC. Protein sequence: CASSQTSGGYDEQFF.

This clonotype was detected only once. Being one base from a much bigger clone, this may be a read error. V usage is TRBV7-3 and J usage is TRBJ2-1; 12 bases agree with TRBD2. The germline CDR1 and CDR2 sequences are SGHTA and FQGTGA. The CDR3 has 15 residues. CDR3: CASSRTSGKYNERFF. The CDR3 DNA reads as TGTGCCAGCAGCCGGACTAGCGGGAAATACAATGAGCGGTTCTTC.

Concerning this clonotype itself: One base away lies a much larger clone, so this may be a sequencing read error. The chain couples TRBV4-3 to TRBJ2-7, with D maybe TRBD2 (5 bases). The CDR3 has 12 residues. Per germline, CDR1 LGHNA and CDR2 YSLEER. Trimming took 1 base from V and 12 from J, leaving 13 bases between them. DNA of the CDR3: TGCGCCAGCAGCCAAGGCCAGGACTGCCCGTACTTC. Its translation is CASSQGQDCPYF.

This clonotype was picked up a small number of times. The V gene is TRBV6-2 or TRBV6-3, the J gene TRBJ1-1; D is undetermined. The ends were cut back, 6 bases at V and 6 bases at J, with 14 bases in the middle. Germline V CDR1 and CDR2: MNHEY, SVGEGT. This CDR3 region has 13 residues. The chain's CDR3 is CASSPQNLPEAFF. Here the CDR3 DNA reads TGTGCCAGCAGCCCTCAAAACCTCCCTGAAGCTTTCTTT.

The rearrangement links TRBV5-4 to TRBJ2-1; 8 bases map to TRBD1. The CDR3 is 14 amino acids. The ends lost 5 bases at V and 8 bases at J; junction bases unmatched: 9. Looked up from germline, CDR1 is SGHNT and CDR2 is YYREEE (reference sequence). The CDR3 DNA sequence: TGTGCCAGCAGTCTCGCGCAGGGGGCCGATGAGCAGTTCTTC. Translated: CASSLAQGADEQFF.

This clonotype was counted between two and nine times. J is TRBJ2-5 and V is TRBV18; TRBD1 matches 7 bases. Germline V gene lookup returns CDR1 KGHSH and CDR2 LQKENI. This CDR3 contains 18 residues. J was trimmed by 0 bases and V by 4 bases; bases with no gene match: 14. The CDR3 DNA is TGTGCCAGCTCACGAATGACACCGGGACAGAGGTACCAAGAGACCCAGTACTTC. This codes for CASSRMTPGQRYQETQYF.

This clonotype appeared a few times. V and J are TRBV12-3 or TRBV12-4 and TRBJ1-1, with a possible D match to TRBD1 (6 bases). CDR3 size: 14 residues. Trimming stripped 2 bases from V and 3 bases from J, with 10 bases between. The CDR3, as DNA: TGTGCCAGCAGTTTAATGGGGGCTTACACTGAAGCTTTCTTT. Translation: CASSLMGAYTEAFF.

This clonotype was counted only a few times. The chain uses TRBV3-1 and TRBJ2-7, with a weak D call TRBD2 (6 bases). V was trimmed by 4 bases and J by 4 bases, leaving 11 bases between them. The CDR3 is 13 residues long. Germline V gene sequence: CDR1 LGHDT, CDR2 YNNKEL (reference sequence). In nucleotides, the CDR3 is TGTGCCAGCAGCCCGGGACTTCAATACGAGCAGTACTTC. Its translation is CASSPGLQYEQYF.

The chain has TRBV6-2 or TRBV6-3 and TRBJ1-1; TRBD1 might be the D (6 bases). Trimming pared 2 bases from V and 4 bases from J, leaving 23 bases between. The CDR3 has 18 amino acids. Looked up from germline, CDR1 is MNHEY and CDR2 is SVGEGT. The CDR3 is CASSYIGIEDRRTTEAFF. The CDR3 nucleotides read TGTGCCAGCAGTTACATTGGCATTGAGGACAGACGAACCACTGAAGCTTTCTTT.

There are a few counts of this clonotype. This chain links TRBV9 with TRBJ2-3; possible D gene TRBD1, 6 bases. Germline-derived CDR1 and CDR2 are SGDLS and YYNGEE. The V and J ends lost 3 bases and 5 bases respectively, with 16 bases between them. This CDR3 contains 15 residues. CDR3 nucleotides: TGTGCCAGCAGCGAGGGGGACCAGGGGATAGATACGCAGTATTTT. Protein sequence: CASSEGDQGIDTQYF.

This clonotype turned up a few times. The CDR3 reads CASSQLEAGVQETQYF. DNA of the CDR3: TGTGCCAGCAGCCAGTTGGAGGCGGGGGTACAAGAGACCCAGTACTTC. The rearrangement links TRBV3-1 to TRBJ2-5; TRBD2 agrees at 7 bases. The CDR3 runs 16 residues. Germline V CDR1 and CDR2: LGHDT, YNNKEL (reference sequence). V shed 3 bases and J 2 bases; nucleotides not matched to a gene: 9.

This clonotype was seen at least ten times. This chain links TRBV28 with TRBJ1-6; D might be TRBD1 (6 bases). Germline V gene sequence: CDR1 MDHEN, CDR2 SYDVKM. The CDR3 sequence is 15 residues long. V was shortened by 7 bases and J by 7 bases, with 17 bases between the two germline ends. The CDR3 loop is CASIFEGGGNSPLHF. The CDR3 nucleotides are TGTGCCAGCATATTCGAGGGGGGTGGGAATTCACCCCTCCACTTT.

This clonotype was detected ten times or more. The J gene is TRBJ1-2, the V gene TRBV10-2; D unresolved. This CDR3 spans 13 amino acids. V gave up 6 bases and J gave up 0 bases, with 8 bases separating them. Germline-derived CDR1 and CDR2 are WSHSY and SAAADI. The CDR3 DNA sequence: TGCGCCAGCAGAGAGGTAGCTAACTATGGCTACACCTTC. It translates to CASREVANYGYTF.

In its sample, this clonotype was seen many times. The chain carries TRBV6-5 and TRBJ2-7, with D possibly matching TRBD2 (5 bases). The CDR3 loop spans 12 amino acids. The V gene's germline CDR1 is MNHEY and CDR2 SVGAGI. Trimming took off 4 bases at V and 7 bases at J, with 11 bases between the two ends. CDR3 in DNA: TGTGCCAGCAGTTTTACGGGGATGGAGCAGTACTTC. Protein sequence: CASSFTGMEQYF.

Ten or more counts support this clonotype. CDR3 sequence (DNA): TGTGCCAGTAGTGTCGTAGGCGGTGAGCAGTTCTTC. This gives the protein CASSVVGGEQFF. The chain links TRBV19 to TRBJ2-1; D call uncertain. Trimming stripped 5 bases from V and 9 bases from J, with 11 bases between. This CDR3 has 12 residues. Germline assignment: CDR1 LNHDA and CDR2 SQIVND (reference sequence).

This clonotype was recorded many times. The chain joins TRBV29-1 to TRBJ1-1; D possibly corresponds to TRBD1 (5 bases). This CDR3 is built from 11 residues. Trimming left V 5 bases short and J 4 bases short, with 8 bases between. CDR1 is SQVTM and CDR2 is ANQGSEA in the germline V gene. CDR3 in DNA: TGCAGCGTTCCTGGGGGCACTGAAGCTTTCTTT. This codes for CSVPGGTEAFF.

Details on this clonotype: This could be a read error, since a much larger clone is one nucleotide away. The chain combines TRBV20-1 with TRBJ2-7; TRBD2 is a possible D gene (5 bases). The germline V gene has CDR1 DFQATT and CDR2 SNEGSKA (reference sequence). The CDR3 runs to 12 residues. V dropped 7 bases and J dropped 2 bases, with 12 bases sitting between them. CDR3 sequence reads: CSVERSPYEQYF. The CDR3 DNA follows: TGCAGTGTTGAGCGGAGCCCCTACGAGCAGTACTTC.

This clonotype was counted many times. CDR3 nucleotide sequence: TGTGCCATCTCGGGCCTGCGGGCCAACGTCCTGACTTTC. Encoded protein: CAISGLRANVLTF. V and J are TRBV7-9 and TRBJ2-6; D gene ambiguous. The CDR3 runs to 13 residues. CDR1 is SEHNR and CDR2 is FQNEAQ in the germline V gene (reference sequence). V lost 10 bases, J lost 5 bases, and 12 bases lay in between. Full variable domain (rest looked up from reference TRBV7-9 and TRBJ2-6): DTGVSQNPRHKITKRGQNVTFRCDPISEHNRLYWYRQTLGQGPEFLTYFQNEAQLEKSRLLSDRFSAERPKGSFSTLEIQRTEQGDSAMYLCAISGLRANVLTFGAGSRLTVL.